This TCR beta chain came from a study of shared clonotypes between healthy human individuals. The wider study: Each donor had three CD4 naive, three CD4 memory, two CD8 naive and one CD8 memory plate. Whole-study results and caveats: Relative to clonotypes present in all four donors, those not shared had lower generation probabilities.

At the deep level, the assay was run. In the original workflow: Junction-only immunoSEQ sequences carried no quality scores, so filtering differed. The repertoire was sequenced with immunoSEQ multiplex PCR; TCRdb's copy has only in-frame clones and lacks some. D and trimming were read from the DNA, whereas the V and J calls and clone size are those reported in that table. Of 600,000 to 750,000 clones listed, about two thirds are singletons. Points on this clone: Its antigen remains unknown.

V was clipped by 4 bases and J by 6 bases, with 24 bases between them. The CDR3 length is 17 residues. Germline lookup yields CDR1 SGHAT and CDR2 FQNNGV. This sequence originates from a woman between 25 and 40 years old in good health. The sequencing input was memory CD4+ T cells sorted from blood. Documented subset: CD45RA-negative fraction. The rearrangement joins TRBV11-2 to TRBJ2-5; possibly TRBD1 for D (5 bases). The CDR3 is CASSSFLGRLESKTQYF. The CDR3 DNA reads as TGTGCCAGCAGCTCCTTTTTGGGGCGTTTGGAGAGCAAGACCCAGTACTTC.